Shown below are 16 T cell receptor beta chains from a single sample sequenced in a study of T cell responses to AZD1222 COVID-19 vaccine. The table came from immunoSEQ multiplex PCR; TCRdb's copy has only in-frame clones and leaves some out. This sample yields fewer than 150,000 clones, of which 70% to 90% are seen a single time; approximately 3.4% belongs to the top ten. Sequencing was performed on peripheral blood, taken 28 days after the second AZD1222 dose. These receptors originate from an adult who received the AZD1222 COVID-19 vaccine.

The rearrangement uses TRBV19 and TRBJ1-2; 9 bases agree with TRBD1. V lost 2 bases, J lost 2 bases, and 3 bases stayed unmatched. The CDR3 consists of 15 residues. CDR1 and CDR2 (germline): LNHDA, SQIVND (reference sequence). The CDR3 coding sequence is TGTGCCAGTAGTATAACAGGGGGCGCAAACTATGGCTACACCTTC. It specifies CASSITGGANYGYTF.

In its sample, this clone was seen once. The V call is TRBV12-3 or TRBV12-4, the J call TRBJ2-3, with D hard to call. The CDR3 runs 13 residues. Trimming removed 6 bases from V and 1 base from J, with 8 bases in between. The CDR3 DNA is TGTGCCAGCAGGCAGACTGGCACAGATACGCAGTATTTT. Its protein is CASRQTGTDTQYF.

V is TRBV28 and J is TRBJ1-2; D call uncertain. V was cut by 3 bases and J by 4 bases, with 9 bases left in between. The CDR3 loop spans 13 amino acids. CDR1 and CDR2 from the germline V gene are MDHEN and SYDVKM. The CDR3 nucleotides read TGTGCCAGCAGTTTTTCCGGTCGCTATGGCTACACCTTC. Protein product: CASSFSGRYGYTF.

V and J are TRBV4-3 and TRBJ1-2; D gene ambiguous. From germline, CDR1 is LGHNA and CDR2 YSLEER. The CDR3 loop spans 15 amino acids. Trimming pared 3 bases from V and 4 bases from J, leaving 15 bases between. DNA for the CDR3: TGCGCCAGCAGCCAGACCCTGGACGGTGTCTATGGCTACACCTTC. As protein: CASSQTLDGVYGYTF.

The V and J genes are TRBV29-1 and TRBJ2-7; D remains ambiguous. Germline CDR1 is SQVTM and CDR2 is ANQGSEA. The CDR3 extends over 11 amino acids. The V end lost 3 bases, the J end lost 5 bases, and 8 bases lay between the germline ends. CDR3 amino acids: CSVDIVHEQYF. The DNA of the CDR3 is TGCAGCGTTGATATAGTCCACGAGCAGTACTTC.

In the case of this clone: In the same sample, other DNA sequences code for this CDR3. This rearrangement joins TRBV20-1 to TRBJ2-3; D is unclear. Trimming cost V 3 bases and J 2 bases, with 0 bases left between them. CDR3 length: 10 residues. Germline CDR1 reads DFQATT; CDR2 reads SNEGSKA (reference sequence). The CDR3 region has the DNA TGCAGTGCTAGCACAGATACGCAGTATTTT. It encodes CSASTDTQYF.

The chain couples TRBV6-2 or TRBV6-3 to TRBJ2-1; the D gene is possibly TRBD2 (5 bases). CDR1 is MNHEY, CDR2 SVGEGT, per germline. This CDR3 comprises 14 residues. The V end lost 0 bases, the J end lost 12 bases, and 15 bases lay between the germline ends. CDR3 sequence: CASSYSVIEGWQFF. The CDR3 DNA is TGTGCCAGCAGTTACTCAGTTATCGAGGGATGGCAGTTCTTC.

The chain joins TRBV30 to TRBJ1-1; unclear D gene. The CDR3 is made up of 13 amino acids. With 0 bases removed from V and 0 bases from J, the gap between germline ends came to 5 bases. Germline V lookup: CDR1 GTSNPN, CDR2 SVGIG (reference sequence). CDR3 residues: CAWSVTLNTEAFF. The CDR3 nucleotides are TGTGCCTGGAGTGTCACCTTGAACACTGAAGCTTTCTTT.

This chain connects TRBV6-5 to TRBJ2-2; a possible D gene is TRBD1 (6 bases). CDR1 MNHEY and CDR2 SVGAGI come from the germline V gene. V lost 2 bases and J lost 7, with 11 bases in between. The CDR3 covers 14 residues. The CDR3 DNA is TGTGCCAGCAGTTACCCCGGGACATACGGGGAGCTGTTTTTT. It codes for CASSYPGTYGELFF.

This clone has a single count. CDR3 nucleotide sequence: TGTGCCTGGAGCACTAGCAGGACCCACGAGCAGTACTTC. Translating gives CAWSTSRTHEQYF. This chain connects TRBV30 to TRBJ2-7, with a possible D match to TRBD2 (6 bases). The CDR3 totals 13 residues. V was pared by 3 bases and J by 5 bases, with 14 bases between. Looked up from germline, CDR1 is GTSNPN and CDR2 is SVGIG (reference sequence).

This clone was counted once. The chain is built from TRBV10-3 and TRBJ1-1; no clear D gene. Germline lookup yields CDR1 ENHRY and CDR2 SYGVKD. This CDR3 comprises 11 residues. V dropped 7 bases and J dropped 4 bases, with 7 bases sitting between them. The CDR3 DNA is TGTGCCATCACAACGGGCACTGAAGCTTTCTTT. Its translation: CAITTGTEAFF.

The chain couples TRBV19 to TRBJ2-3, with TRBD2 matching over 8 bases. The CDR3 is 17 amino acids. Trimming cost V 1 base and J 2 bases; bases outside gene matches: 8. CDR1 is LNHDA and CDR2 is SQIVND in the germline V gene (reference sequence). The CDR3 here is CASSIARLAHFTDTQYF. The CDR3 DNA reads TGTGCCAGTAGTATAGCCCGACTAGCGCACTTCACAGATACGCAGTATTTT.

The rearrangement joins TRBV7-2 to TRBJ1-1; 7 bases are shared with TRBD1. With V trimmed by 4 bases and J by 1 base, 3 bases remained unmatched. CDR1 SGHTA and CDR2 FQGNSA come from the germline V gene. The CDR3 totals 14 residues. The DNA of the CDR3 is TGTGCCAGCAGCTCCCCAGGGGGGAACACTGAAGCTTTCTTT. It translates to CASSSPGGNTEAFF. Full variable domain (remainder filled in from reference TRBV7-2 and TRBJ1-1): GAGVSQSPSNKVTEKGKDVELRCDPISGHTALYWYRQSLGQGLEFLIYFQGNSAPDKSGLPSDRFSAERTGGSVSTLTIQRTQQEDSAVYLCASSSPGGNTEAFFGQGTRLTVV.

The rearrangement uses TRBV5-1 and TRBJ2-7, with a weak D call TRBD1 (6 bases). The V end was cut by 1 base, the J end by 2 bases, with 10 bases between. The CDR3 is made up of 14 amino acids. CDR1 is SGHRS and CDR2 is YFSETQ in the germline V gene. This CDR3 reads CASSLWDNAYEQYF. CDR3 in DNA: TGCGCCAGCAGCTTGTGGGACAATGCCTACGAGCAGTACTTC.

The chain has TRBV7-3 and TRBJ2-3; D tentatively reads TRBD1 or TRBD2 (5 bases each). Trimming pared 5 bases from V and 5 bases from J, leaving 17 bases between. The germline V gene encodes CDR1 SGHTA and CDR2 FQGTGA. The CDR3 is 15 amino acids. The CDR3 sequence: CASSRDPGRGDTQYF. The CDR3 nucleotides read TGTGCCAGCAGCCGTGACCCGGGACGGGGAGATACGCAGTATTTT.

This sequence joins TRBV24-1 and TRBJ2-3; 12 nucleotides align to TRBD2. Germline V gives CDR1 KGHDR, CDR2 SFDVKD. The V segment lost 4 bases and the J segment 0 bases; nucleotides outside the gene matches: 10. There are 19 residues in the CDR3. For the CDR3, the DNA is TGTGCCACCAGTGAAGCTGTGGCTAGCGGGGGGGCCAGCACAGATACGCAGTATTTT. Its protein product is CATSEAVASGGASTDTQYF.